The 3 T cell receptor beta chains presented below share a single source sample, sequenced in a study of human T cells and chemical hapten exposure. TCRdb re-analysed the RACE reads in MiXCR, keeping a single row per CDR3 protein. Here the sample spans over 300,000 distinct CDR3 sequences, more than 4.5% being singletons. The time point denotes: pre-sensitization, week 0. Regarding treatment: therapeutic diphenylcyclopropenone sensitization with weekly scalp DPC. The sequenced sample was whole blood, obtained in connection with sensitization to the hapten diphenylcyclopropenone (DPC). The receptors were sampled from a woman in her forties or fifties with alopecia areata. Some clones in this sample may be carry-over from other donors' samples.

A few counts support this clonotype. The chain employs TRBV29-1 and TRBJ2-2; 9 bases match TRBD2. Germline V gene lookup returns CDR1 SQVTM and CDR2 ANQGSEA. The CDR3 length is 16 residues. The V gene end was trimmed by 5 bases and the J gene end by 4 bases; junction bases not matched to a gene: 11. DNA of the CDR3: TGCAGCGTTCAATTGGGGGCGGGAGGGAGCACCGGGGAGCTGTTTTTT. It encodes CSVQLGAGGSTGELFF.

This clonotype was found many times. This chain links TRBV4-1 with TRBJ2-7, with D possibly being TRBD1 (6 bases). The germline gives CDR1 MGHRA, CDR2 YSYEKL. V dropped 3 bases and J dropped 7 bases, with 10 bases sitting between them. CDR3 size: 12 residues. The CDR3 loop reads CASSQQGREQYF. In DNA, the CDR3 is TGCGCCAGCAGCCAGCAGGGGCGGGAGCAGTACTTC.

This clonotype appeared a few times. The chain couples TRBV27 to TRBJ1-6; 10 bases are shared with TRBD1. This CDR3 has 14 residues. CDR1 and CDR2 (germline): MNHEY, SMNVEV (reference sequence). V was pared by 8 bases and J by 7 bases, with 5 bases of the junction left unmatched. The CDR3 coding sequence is TGTGCCAGCTCCTGGGACAGGGGAAATTCACCCCTCCACTTT. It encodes CASSWDRGNSPLHF.